The 30 T cell receptor beta chains in this list originate from one sample, sequenced in a study of blood T cell repertoires in COVID-19. Only in-frame clones appear in the TCRdb table, and some are missing; sequencing was by immunoSEQ multiplex PCR. The sample comprises under 150,000 clones, 80% of which are singletons, and just under 25% rests with the top ten. The sequencing input was peripheral blood. The receptors come from a human donor in a cohort sampled during active COVID-19.

The sample holds a few counts of this clone. The DNA for the CDR3 is TGTGCCAGCTCACCACCGTGGGGCCAGGGAGGTGAAGCTTTCTTT. It encodes CASSPPWGQGGEAFF. The rearrangement links TRBV18 to TRBJ1-1; D might be TRBD1 (5 bases). Germline CDR1 is KGHSH and CDR2 is LQKENI. Trimming left V 0 bases short and J 7 bases short, with 15 bases between. This CDR3 region has 15 residues.

This clone has only a few counts. The chain combines TRBV19 with TRBJ2-7; 11 bases are shared with TRBD2. V gave up 4 bases and J gave up 4 bases; unmatched junction bases: 6. Germline V gives CDR1 LNHDA, CDR2 SQIVND (reference sequence). The CDR3 is made up of 15 amino acids. The CDR3 is CASSKKTSGTYEQYF. CDR3 nucleotide sequence: TGTGCCAGTAGTAAAAAGACTAGCGGGACTTACGAGCAGTACTTC.

This clone was seen only once. The chain carries TRBV20-1 and TRBJ2-3; D perhaps matches TRBD1 (5 bases). Trimming stripped 3 bases from V and 0 bases from J, with 10 bases between. Per germline, CDR1 DFQATT and CDR2 SNEGSKA (reference sequence). This CDR3 contains 14 residues. This CDR3 reads CSASMTASTDTQYF. CDR3 coding DNA: TGCAGTGCTAGTATGACAGCTAGCACAGATACGCAGTATTTT.

The rearrangement joins TRBV6-2 or TRBV6-3 to TRBJ2-5, with D unresolved. Trimming cost V 6 bases and J 2 bases, with 13 bases left between them. The germline V gene encodes CDR1 MNHEY and CDR2 SVGEGT. This CDR3 is 14 amino acids long. CDR3 protein: CASSPPSIQETQYF. The CDR3 nucleotides read TGTGCCAGCAGCCCCCCGAGCATACAAGAGACCCAGTACTTC.

The V call is TRBV7-2, the J call TRBJ1-4; D possibly corresponds to TRBD1 (6 bases). V lost 4 bases to trimming and J lost 4 bases, with 16 bases between them. Germline values: CDR1 SGHTA, CDR2 FQGNSA. This CDR3 contains 16 residues. CDR3 DNA sequence: TGTGCCAGCAGCTCACCTAAGGGAGGGGGTAATGAAAAACTGTTTTTT. Encoded protein: CASSSPKGGGNEKLFF.

V is TRBV9 and J is TRBJ1-4; no definite D call. Germline CDR1 reads SGDLS; CDR2 reads YYNGEE. The germline V and J ends were trimmed by 0 bases and 1 base, with 7 bases remaining between them. The CDR3 is 15 amino acids. The CDR3 bases are TGTGCCAGCAGCGTAGAACCAGAAACTAATGAAAAACTGTTTTTT. Encoded protein: CASSVEPETNEKLFF.

This chain connects TRBV3-1 (or the pseudogene TRBV3-2) to TRBJ1-4, with 7 positions matching TRBD1. Germline assignment: CDR1 LGHDT and CDR2 YNNKEL (reference sequence). The CDR3 sequence is 15 residues long. The junction had 4 bases not matched to a gene; V was cut back by 1 base and J by 5 bases. In DNA, the CDR3 is TGTGCCAGCAGCCAAGGAGGACAGGAAAATGAAAAACTGTTTTTT. Encoded protein: CASSQGGQENEKLFF.

This clone was seen a single time. The gene calls are TRBV30 and TRBJ1-2, with a tentative D call TRBD1 (6 bases). This CDR3 has 11 residues. V was pared by 8 bases and J by 2 bases, with 9 bases between. Germline lookup yields CDR1 GTSNPN and CDR2 SVGIG (reference sequence). The CDR3 nucleotides read TGTGCCAGACAGGAGAACTATGGCTACACCTTC. Protein product: CARQENYGYTF.

This clone was seen more than once but under ten times. The chain recombines TRBV2 with TRBJ1-2, with 8 bases identical to TRBD1. There are 14 residues in the CDR3. Per the germline V gene, CDR1 is SNHLY and CDR2 is FYNNEI. The V and J ends lost 7 bases and 0 bases, in that order; junction bases with no gene match: 4. In nucleotides, the CDR3 is TGTGCCAGCAACCAGGGGGCGACTAACTATGGCTACACCTTC. It yields the protein CASNQGATNYGYTF.

The gene calls are TRBV12-5 and TRBJ1-2; 10 nucleotides line up with TRBD1. Germline values: CDR1 LGHNT, CDR2 FRNRAP. This CDR3 comprises 15 residues. J gave up 6 bases and V 6 bases, and 10 bases lay outside the gene matches. The CDR3: CASGPSTGGRDGYTF. The CDR3 DNA reads as TGTGCTAGTGGCCCTTCGACAGGGGGCAGGGATGGCTACACCTTC.

The CDR3 nucleotides are TGTGCCAGCAGCTTAGTCGGGGGGACAGATACGCAGTATTTT. Amino acid sequence: CASSLVGGTDTQYF. This rearrangement joins TRBV11-3 to TRBJ2-3; TRBD2 matches 7 bases. In germline, CDR1 is SGHNT, CDR2 YENEEA. V lost 1 base, J lost 3 bases, and 1 base stayed unmatched. The CDR3 is 14 amino acids.

The chain has TRBV3-1 (or the pseudogene TRBV3-2) and TRBJ1-3; D uncertain. Germline-derived CDR1 and CDR2 are LGHDT and YNNKEL (reference sequence). The CDR3 loop spans 14 amino acids. Deletions cut 1 base from V and 6 bases from J, with 10 bases between. For the CDR3, the DNA is TGTGCCAGCAGCCAAGCGCAGGTCCCAAACACCATATATTTT. As protein: CASSQAQVPNTIYF.

V usage is TRBV7-9 and J usage is TRBJ1-2; TRBD1 aligns across 12 bases. Germline values: CDR1 SEHNR, CDR2 FQNEAQ (reference sequence). The CDR3 loop spans 18 amino acids. The V gene end was trimmed by 1 base and the J gene end by 2 bases; junction bases not matched to a gene: 8. The DNA of the CDR3 is TGTGCCAGCAGCTTAGGTCCGGGACAGGGGGCTCGAAACTATGGCTACACCTTC. Translation gives CASSLGPGQGARNYGYTF.

CDR3 residues: CASSIERADTQYF. The CDR3 DNA follows: TGTGCCAGTAGTATTGAACGGGCAGATACGCAGTATTTT. The chain uses TRBV19 and TRBJ2-3; D remains unclear. Germline V gene lookup returns CDR1 LNHDA and CDR2 SQIVND (reference sequence). V dropped 3 bases and J dropped 4 bases, with 8 bases sitting between them. CDR3 length: 13 residues.

The rearrangement joins TRBV27 to TRBJ2-1, with a weak D call TRBD2 (7 bases). From germline, CDR1 is MNHEY and CDR2 SMNVEV (reference sequence). The CDR3 covers 14 residues. V was trimmed by 2 bases and J by 7 bases, leaving 12 bases between them. In DNA, the CDR3 is TGTGCCAGCAGTTTAGGAAAGGGGGGGAATGAGCAGTTCTTC. This sequence encodes CASSLGKGGNEQFF.

J is TRBJ2-7 and V is TRBV27, with 10 bases matching TRBD2. The length of the CDR3 is 13 residues. Germline values: CDR1 MNHEY, CDR2 SMNVEV (reference sequence). After removal of 3 bases from V and 8 bases from J, the junction contained 4 bases not matched to a gene. The CDR3, as DNA: TGTGCCAGCAGTTTGGCTAGCGGGAGACAGCAGTACTTC. Protein product: CASSLASGRQQYF.

This chain links TRBV6-2 or TRBV6-3 with TRBJ2-1, with 7 bases aligning to TRBD1. The CDR3 has 17 residues. J gave up 6 bases and V 2 bases, and 13 bases lay outside the gene matches. In germline, CDR1 is MNHEY, CDR2 SVGEGT. CDR3 in DNA: TGTGCCAGCAGTTACAGGGGGCTCAAAAGATTGTTCAATGAGCAGTTCTTC. Its translation is CASSYRGLKRLFNEQFF.

The CDR3 sequence is CASSQVGGPSPQYF. CDR3 sequence (DNA): TGTGCCAGCAGCCAAGTGGGAGGGCCTTCTCCACAGTACTTC. V usage is TRBV3-1 (or the pseudogene TRBV3-2) and J usage is TRBJ2-7; 7 bases agree with TRBD2. The CDR3 sequence is 14 residues long. V dropped 1 base and J dropped 10; count of bases not matched to a gene: 10. CDR1 is LGHDT, CDR2 YNNKEL, per germline (reference sequence).

The chain employs TRBV27 and TRBJ2-7; TRBD2 might be the D (7 bases). This CDR3 is 16 amino acids long. Germline CDR1 is MNHEY and CDR2 is SMNVEV (reference sequence). V lost 4 bases and J 1 base, leaving 17 bases between the germline ends. Written as DNA, the CDR3 is TGTGCCAGCAGTTCCTTTAGGGCGGGGGCTTCCTACGAGCAGTACTTC. It translates to CASSSFRAGASYEQYF.

The chain uses TRBV21-1 and TRBJ2-7; the D call of TRBD1 is as the table states it, not checked on the DNA. TRBV21-1 is a pseudogene. This CDR3 spans 16 amino acids. This chain's CDR3 is CASSPSPGQLTYEQYF. CDR3 in DNA: TGTGCCAGCAGTCCCAGTCCGGGACAGTTGACCTACGAGCAGTACTTC.

This clone appeared a single time. This chain links TRBV7-6 with TRBJ2-7, with TRBD1 matching over 12 bases. Germline values: CDR1 SGHVS, CDR2 FNYEAQ. The CDR3 contains 17 residues. Trimming removed 0 bases from V and 4 bases from J; junction bases left unmatched: 7. CDR3 in amino acids: CASSLAEGTGGGYEQYF. In nucleotides, the CDR3 is TGTGCCAGCAGCTTAGCGGAGGGGACAGGGGGCGGTTACGAGCAGTACTTC.

J is TRBJ1-5 and V is TRBV20-1; unclear D gene. The CDR3 runs 11 residues. The germline CDR1 and CDR2 sequences are DFQATT and SNEGSKA (reference sequence). Trimming left V 1 base short and J 9 bases short, with 7 bases between. The CDR3 is CSARGTGPQHF. CDR3 nucleotide sequence: TGCAGTGCTAGAGGAACGGGGCCCCAGCATTTT.

This rearrangement joins TRBV19 to TRBJ2-2, with TRBD1 matching 7 bases. Per the germline V gene, CDR1 is LNHDA and CDR2 is SQIVND (reference sequence). The V gene end was trimmed by 8 bases and the J gene end by 2 bases; junction bases not matched to a gene: 8. The CDR3 loop spans 15 amino acids. The CDR3 sequence: CASAGQAINTGELFF. CDR3 coding DNA: TGTGCCAGTGCCGGACAGGCCATCAACACCGGGGAGCTGTTTTTT.

CDR3 residues: CASRQGSNTGELFF. The CDR3 nucleotides are TGTGCCAGTCGACAGGGGTCGAACACCGGGGAGCTGTTTTTT. The gene calls are TRBV6-5 and TRBJ2-2; TRBD1 matches at 8 bases. This CDR3 is built from 14 residues. The germline gives CDR1 MNHEY, CDR2 SVGAGI. V was clipped by 9 bases and J by 0 bases; unmatched bases: 3.

This clone showed up just a few times. This chain uses TRBV2 with TRBJ2-5; D perhaps matches TRBD2 (5 bases). Germline CDR1 SNHLY, CDR2 FYNNEI. The CDR3 runs 15 residues. The V and J ends lost 2 bases and 5 bases respectively, with 15 bases between them. CDR3 region: CASSERAGLGETQYF. CDR3 nucleotide sequence: TGTGCCAGCAGTGAAAGGGCGGGTCTCGGGGAGACCCAGTACTTC. Based on the CDR3 plus reference TRBV2 and TRBJ2-5, the full variable domain is EPEVTQTPSHQVTQMGQEVILRCVPISNHLYFYWYRQILGQKVEFLVSFYNNEISEKSEIFDDQFSVERPDGSNFTLKIRSTKLEDSAMYFCASSERAGLGETQYFGPGTRLLVL.

This clone showed up just once. CDR3 residues: CASSLVVDQPQHF. The CDR3 DNA is TGTGCCAGCAGCTTAGTAGTCGATCAGCCCCAGCATTTT. This chain joins TRBV7-6 and TRBJ1-5; D ambiguous. Trimming took 1 base from V and 5 from J, leaving 6 bases between them. The CDR3 sequence is 13 residues long. Germline CDR1 SGHVS, CDR2 FNYEAQ. The whole variable domain, remainder taken from reference TRBV7-6 and TRBJ1-5, is GAGVSQSPRYKVTKRGQDVALRCDPISGHVSLYWYRQALGQGPEFLTYFNYEAQQDKSGLPNDRFSAERPEGSISTLTIQRTEQRDSAMYRCASSLVVDQPQHFGDGTRLSIL.

This chain connects TRBV6-5 to TRBJ1-1; D unclear. V lost 2 bases to trimming and J lost 3 bases, with 10 bases between them. Germline CDR1 reads MNHEY; CDR2 reads SVGAGI. The CDR3 is 14 residues long. CDR3 bases: TGTGCCAGCAGTTACGCGGCTCGGGACACTGAAGCTTTCTTT. The encoded protein is CASSYAARDTEAFF.

The rearrangement links TRBV27 to TRBJ2-3; D call uncertain. The CDR3 runs 13 residues. V lost 4 bases and J 6 bases, leaving 11 bases between the germline ends. The V gene's germline CDR1 is MNHEY and CDR2 SMNVEV (reference sequence). The DNA for the CDR3 is TGTGCCAGCAGTTATGCCGAACTGGATACGCAGTATTTT. Translated: CASSYAELDTQYF.

The chain is built from TRBV27 and TRBJ1-6; D may be TRBD1 (5 bases). The CDR3 consists of 17 residues. Trimming took off 3 bases at V and 6 bases at J, with 18 bases between the two ends. Germline V gene lookup returns CDR1 MNHEY and CDR2 SMNVEV (reference sequence). The CDR3 loop reads CASSFYSRGRVNSPLHF. CDR3 bases: TGTGCCAGCAGTTTTTATAGTCGTGGCAGGGTTAATTCACCCCTCCACTTT.

This clone showed up many times. The rearrangement uses TRBV6-5 and TRBJ2-3; 11 bases are a match to TRBD2. This CDR3 spans 16 amino acids. Germline-derived CDR1 and CDR2 are MNHEY and SVGAGI. V gave up 4 bases and J gave up 3 bases; unmatched junction bases: 6. The CDR3 sequence: CASSFNSGGVTDTQYF. The DNA of the CDR3 is TGTGCCAGCAGTTTTAATAGCGGGGGGGTTACAGATACGCAGTATTTT.